This TCR beta chain emerged from a study of blood T cell repertoires in COVID-19. Many counts were recorded for this clone. Only in-frame clones appear in the TCRdb table, and some are missing; sequencing was by immunoSEQ multiplex PCR. Here the sample spans some 360,000 clones, roughly 90% being singletons. This TCR came from a woman in her sixties or seventies with COVID-19, enrolled during active disease. Sequenced input: peripheral blood.

The CDR3 reads CASSSQKGRTGNSNQPQHF. CDR3 DNA sequence: TGTGCCAGCAGTTCCCAAAAAGGTAGGACGGGGAATAGCAATCAGCCCCAGCATTTT. V usage is TRBV6-2 or TRBV6-3 and J usage is TRBJ1-5; D unresolved. The germline gives CDR1 MNHEY, CDR2 SVGEGT. The V gene lost 4 bases and the J gene lost 0 bases, with 22 bases spanning the gap. The CDR3 has 19 residues.